The next 19 T cell receptor beta chains were all read from a single sample in a study of T cell changes during pregnancy in multiple sclerosis. Clones were read by immunoSEQ multiplex PCR, and TCRdb kept only the in-frame ones, dropping some. The table has tens of thousands of clones, around 90% seen once. This specimen was CD4+ T cells from peripheral blood mononuclear cells, taken in the first trimester of pregnancy. All receptors derive from a female donor with multiple sclerosis, enrolled in a pregnancy study.

The gene calls are TRBV5-1 and TRBJ2-3; D not certain. Trimming stripped 0 bases from V and 2 bases from J, with 7 bases between. The CDR3 covers 14 residues. Germline values: CDR1 SGHRS, CDR2 YFSETQ. CDR3 region: CASSLETDTDTQYF. CDR3 DNA: TGCGCCAGCAGCTTGGAAACTGACACAGATACGCAGTATTTT.

This sequence joins TRBV29-1 and TRBJ2-2; tentatively, D is TRBD2 (6 bases). V dropped 0 bases and J dropped 4 bases, with 12 bases sitting between them. The CDR3 loop spans 15 amino acids. Germline V lookup: CDR1 SQVTM, CDR2 ANQGSEA. The CDR3 DNA sequence: TGCAGCGTTGAAGACTACGGGGGACCCACCGGGGAGCTGTTTTTT. This gives the protein CSVEDYGGPTGELFF.

This rearrangement joins TRBV6-5 to TRBJ1-4, with a possible D match to TRBD1 (6 bases). Germline V gene lookup returns CDR1 MNHEY and CDR2 SVGAGI. The CDR3 sequence is 15 residues long. With 0 bases removed from V and 7 bases from J, the gap between germline ends came to 12 bases. CDR3 sequence (DNA): TGTGCCAGCAGTTACTCGATACAGGGTCGTGAAAAACTGTTTTTT. Its translation: CASSYSIQGREKLFF.

The chain has TRBV19 and TRBJ2-3, with D tentatively TRBD1 (6 bases). The germline V and J ends were trimmed by 3 bases and 1 base, with 8 bases remaining between them. Germline V gives CDR1 LNHDA, CDR2 SQIVND (reference sequence). The CDR3 contains 14 residues. The CDR3 DNA reads TGTGCCAGTAGTATCAACAGGGGCACAGATACGCAGTATTTT. Amino acid sequence: CASSINRGTDTQYF.

This chain's CDR3 is CSVTTGGRETQYF. In DNA form, the CDR3 reads TGCAGCGTAACTACAGGGGGCAGGGAGACCCAGTACTTC. The chain couples TRBV29-1 to TRBJ2-5, with 9 bases identical to TRBD1. Per the germline V gene, CDR1 is SQVTM and CDR2 is ANQGSEA. This CDR3 region has 13 residues. Trimming removed 6 bases from V and 5 bases from J; junction bases left unmatched: 7.

The V gene is TRBV11-3, the J gene TRBJ2-7, with 7 bases fitting TRBD2. From germline, CDR1 is SGHNT and CDR2 YENEEA. The CDR3 length is 14 residues. V gave up 7 bases and J gave up 4 bases; unmatched junction bases: 10. CDR3 sequence (DNA): TGTGCCAGCACCGCCGGGGGGTCCGTTTACGAGCAGTACTTC. It translates to CASTAGGSVYEQYF.

In its sample, this clone was seen once. The V call is TRBV5-4, the J call TRBJ2-7; 7 nucleotides align to TRBD2. Germline loops: CDR1 SGHNT, CDR2 YYREEE (reference sequence). The CDR3 length is 13 residues. Losses at the gene ends were 4 bases for V and 6 bases for J; bases not matched to a gene: 7. CDR3 DNA sequence: TGTGCCAGCAGCCTAGGACCGGGGGGCGAGCAGTACTTC. As protein: CASSLGPGGEQYF.

CDR3 amino acids: CASSLRATTDREQFF. Here the CDR3 DNA reads TGTGCCAGCAGTTTAAGGGCAACCACTGACAGAGAGCAGTTCTTC. The rearrangement uses TRBV27 and TRBJ2-1; D possibly corresponds to TRBD1 (5 bases). This CDR3 has 15 amino acids. Per the germline V gene, CDR1 is MNHEY and CDR2 is SMNVEV (reference sequence). The V and J ends lost 2 bases and 10 bases respectively, with 18 bases between them.

CDR3 coding DNA: TGTGCTAGTGGTTTGGGGACAGTCCAAGAGACCCAGTACTTC. Encoded protein: CASGLGTVQETQYF. The chain employs TRBV12-5 and TRBJ2-5; TRBD1 might be the D (6 bases). This CDR3 is 14 amino acids long. V was trimmed by 1 base and J by 1 base, leaving 7 bases between them. From germline, CDR1 is LGHNT and CDR2 FRNRAP.

The chain recombines TRBV15 with TRBJ1-2; weak D call: TRBD1 (5 bases). CDR1 is LNHNV, CDR2 YYDKDF, per germline (reference sequence). This CDR3 is built from 14 residues. The V gene lost 0 bases and the J gene lost 7 bases, with 12 bases spanning the gap. Written as DNA, the CDR3 is TGTGCCACCAGCAGAGATCGGGGGGAATCTGGCTACACCTTC. Residues: CATSRDRGESGYTF.

This clone appeared a few times. V usage is TRBV10-3 and J usage is TRBJ1-2; D remains ambiguous. This CDR3 contains 14 residues. Germline V gene sequence: CDR1 ENHRY, CDR2 SYGVKD. V lost 0 bases to trimming and J lost 4 bases, with 9 bases between them. In DNA, the CDR3 is TGTGCCATCAGTGAGTCGAGGGAGTTCTATGGCTACACCTTC. Translating gives CAISESREFYGYTF.

The chain has TRBV19 and TRBJ2-1; TRBD1 is a possible D gene (5 bases). CDR3 length equals 16 residues. V lost 5 bases, J lost 4 bases, and 18 bases lay in between. Germline assignment: CDR1 LNHDA and CDR2 SQIVND (reference sequence). Here the CDR3 reads CASSPPGRDGYNEQFF. In DNA, the CDR3 is TGTGCCAGTAGTCCCCCCGGCAGGGATGGATACAATGAGCAGTTCTTC.

This chain connects TRBV7-8 to TRBJ2-5, with D possibly matching TRBD1 (6 bases). The CDR3 extends over 16 amino acids. V was cut by 1 base and J by 5 bases, with 17 bases left in between. Germline CDR1 is SGHVS and CDR2 is FQNEAQ. The CDR3 loop reads CASSLGQFVGAETQYF. CDR3 DNA sequence: TGTGCCAGCAGCTTAGGCCAGTTTGTGGGGGCTGAGACCCAGTACTTC.

This chain links TRBV19 with TRBJ1-5, with 7 bases lining up with TRBD1. V was clipped by 5 bases and J by 3 bases; unmatched bases: 10. The CDR3 is 16 amino acids. CDR1 and CDR2 from the germline V gene are LNHDA and SQIVND (reference sequence). The CDR3 sequence: CASSSPGQALNQPQHF. CDR3 in DNA: TGTGCCAGTAGTTCGCCTGGACAGGCCCTCAATCAGCCCCAGCATTTT.

Only a few counts were recorded for this clone. The genes are TRBV4-3 and TRBJ1-1; D call uncertain. There are 14 residues in the CDR3. V lost 2 bases and J 3 bases, leaving 10 bases between the germline ends. Per germline, CDR1 LGHNA and CDR2 YSLEER. The CDR3 is CASSQQDTDTEAFF. CDR3 coding DNA: TGCGCCAGCAGCCAACAAGACACAGACACTGAAGCTTTCTTT.

The CDR3 nucleotides are TGTGCCAGCAGAAGAACAGGGCGGGCCACTGAAGCTTTCTTT. Its translation: CASRRTGRATEAFF. The rearrangement joins TRBV6-5 to TRBJ1-1; TRBD1 is a possible D gene (6 bases). The germline V gene encodes CDR1 MNHEY and CDR2 SVGAGI. The V end was cut by 6 bases, the J end by 4 bases, with 15 bases between. The CDR3 has 14 amino acids.

The rearrangement links TRBV2 to TRBJ2-5; 10 bases line up with TRBD2. Germline V CDR1 and CDR2: SNHLY, FYNNEI. This CDR3 contains 18 residues. J gave up 2 bases and V 10 bases, and 19 bases lay outside the gene matches. CDR3: CATHPGNGLAVNQETQYF. In DNA, the CDR3 is TGTGCCACGCACCCCGGAAACGGACTAGCGGTTAATCAAGAGACCCAGTACTTC.

This clone was seen just once. The J gene is TRBJ2-1, the V gene TRBV19, with D unclear. The CDR3 is 13 amino acids. The ends were cut back, 2 bases at V and 6 bases at J, with 8 bases in the middle. From germline, CDR1 is LNHDA and CDR2 SQIVND (reference sequence). The CDR3 spells CASSISRGNEQFF. DNA for the CDR3: TGTGCCAGTAGTATATCTAGAGGCAATGAGCAGTTCTTC.

The chain recombines TRBV14 with TRBJ2-2, with 11 bases fitting TRBD2. There are 16 residues in the CDR3. Germline V gene data show CDR1 as SGHDN and CDR2 as FVKESK. With 4 bases clipped from V and 2 bases from J, the junction kept 3 bases outside the gene matches. In DNA, the CDR3 is TGTGCCAGCAGCCCCAGACTAGCGGGAAACACCGGGGAGCTGTTTTTT. It translates to CASSPRLAGNTGELFF.